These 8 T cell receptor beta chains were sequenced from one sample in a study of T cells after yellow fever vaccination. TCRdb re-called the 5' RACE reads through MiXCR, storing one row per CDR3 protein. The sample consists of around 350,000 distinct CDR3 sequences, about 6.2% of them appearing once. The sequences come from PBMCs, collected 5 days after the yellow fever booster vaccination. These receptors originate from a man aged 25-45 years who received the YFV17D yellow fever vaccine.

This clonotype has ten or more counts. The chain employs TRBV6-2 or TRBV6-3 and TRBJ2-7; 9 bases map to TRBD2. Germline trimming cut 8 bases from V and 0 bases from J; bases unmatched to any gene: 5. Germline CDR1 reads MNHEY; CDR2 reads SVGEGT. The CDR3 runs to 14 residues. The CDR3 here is CASASGVHSYEQYF. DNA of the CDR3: TGTGCCAGCGCTAGCGGGGTCCACTCCTACGAGCAGTACTTC.

CDR3 protein: CASSETGNTDTQYF. CDR3 nucleotide sequence: TGTGCCAGCAGTGAGACAGGGAACACAGATACGCAGTATTTT. The V gene is TRBV2, the J gene TRBJ2-3, with 7 bases that match TRBD1. The J segment lost 2 bases and the V segment lost 3 bases, leaving 2 bases of the junction unmatched. The CDR3 is 14 amino acids. Per the germline V gene, CDR1 is SNHLY and CDR2 is FYNNEI.

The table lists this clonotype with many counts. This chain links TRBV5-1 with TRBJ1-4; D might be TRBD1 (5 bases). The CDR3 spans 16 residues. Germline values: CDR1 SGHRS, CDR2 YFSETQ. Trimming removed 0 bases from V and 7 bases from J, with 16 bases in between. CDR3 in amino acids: CASSLALGTRREKLFF. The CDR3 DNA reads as TGCGCCAGCAGCTTGGCCTTGGGGACGAGGCGTGAAAAACTGTTTTTT.

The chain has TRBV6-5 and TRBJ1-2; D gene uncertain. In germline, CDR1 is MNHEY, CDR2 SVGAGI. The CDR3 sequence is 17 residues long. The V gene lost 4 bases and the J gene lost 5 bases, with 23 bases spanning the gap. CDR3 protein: CASSSGSTRALTYGYTF. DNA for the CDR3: TGTGCCAGCAGTTCCGGCTCAACCCGGGCCCTTACTTATGGCTACACCTTC.

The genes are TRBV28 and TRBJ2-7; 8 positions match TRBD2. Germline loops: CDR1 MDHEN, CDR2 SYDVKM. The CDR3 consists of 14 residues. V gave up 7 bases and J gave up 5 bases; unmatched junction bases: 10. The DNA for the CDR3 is TGTGCCAGCACCGGAGCGGGGGCGAGGAACGAGCAGTACTTC. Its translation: CASTGAGARNEQYF.

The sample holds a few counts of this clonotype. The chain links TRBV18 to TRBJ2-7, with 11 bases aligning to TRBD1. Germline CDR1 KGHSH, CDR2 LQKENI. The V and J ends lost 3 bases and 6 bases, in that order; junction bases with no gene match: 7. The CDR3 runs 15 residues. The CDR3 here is CASSPSQDRGREQYF. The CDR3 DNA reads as TGTGCCAGCTCACCGAGTCAGGACAGGGGGCGCGAGCAGTACTTC.

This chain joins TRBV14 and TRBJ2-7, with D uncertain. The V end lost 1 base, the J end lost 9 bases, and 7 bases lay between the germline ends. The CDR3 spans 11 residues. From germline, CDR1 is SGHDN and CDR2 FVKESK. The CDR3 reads CASSQALVQYF. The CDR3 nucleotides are TGTGCCAGCAGCCAAGCTCTGGTGCAGTACTTC.

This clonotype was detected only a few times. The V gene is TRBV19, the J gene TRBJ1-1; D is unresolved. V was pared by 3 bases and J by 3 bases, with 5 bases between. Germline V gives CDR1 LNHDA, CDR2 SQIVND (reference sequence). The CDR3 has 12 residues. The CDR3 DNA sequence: TGTGCCAGTAGTATTGACGACACTGAAGCTTTCTTT. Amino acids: CASSIDDTEAFF.